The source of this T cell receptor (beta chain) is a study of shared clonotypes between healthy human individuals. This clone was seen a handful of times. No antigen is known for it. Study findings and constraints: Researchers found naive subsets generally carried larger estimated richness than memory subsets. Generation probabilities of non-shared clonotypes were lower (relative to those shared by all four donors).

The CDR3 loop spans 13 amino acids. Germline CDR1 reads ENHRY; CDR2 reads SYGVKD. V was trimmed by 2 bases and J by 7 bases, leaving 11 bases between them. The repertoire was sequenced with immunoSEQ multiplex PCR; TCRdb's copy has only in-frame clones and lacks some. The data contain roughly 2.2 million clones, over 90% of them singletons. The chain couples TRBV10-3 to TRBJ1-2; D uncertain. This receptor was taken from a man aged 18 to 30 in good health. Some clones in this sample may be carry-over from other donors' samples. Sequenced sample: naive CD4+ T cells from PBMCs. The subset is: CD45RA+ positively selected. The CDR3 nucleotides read TGTGCCATCAGTGAGGCGGACGTTGGTGGCTACACCTTC. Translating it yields CAISEADVGGYTF.